This T cell receptor (beta chain) was found in a study of identical twins. TCRdb reprocessed the 5' RACE reads via MiXCR and lists one record per CDR3 protein. The sample contains approximately 620,000 distinct CDR3 sequences, more than 6.5% of which appear only once. This clonotype showed up many times. This sample was also put to use in a study of yellow fever vaccine responses in identical twins.

The receptor comes from a woman aged 18-29 years in good health. Sequenced material: PBMCs.

CDR3 coding DNA: TGTGCCAGCAGGCGGGACAGCGCGGGAGAGACCCAGTACTTC. The encoded protein is CASRRDSAGETQYF. The J gene is TRBJ2-5, the V gene TRBV2, with D possibly being TRBD1 (7 bases). V dropped 6 bases and J dropped 4 bases, with 15 bases sitting between them. The CDR3 totals 14 residues. Looked up from germline, CDR1 is SNHLY and CDR2 is FYNNEI.